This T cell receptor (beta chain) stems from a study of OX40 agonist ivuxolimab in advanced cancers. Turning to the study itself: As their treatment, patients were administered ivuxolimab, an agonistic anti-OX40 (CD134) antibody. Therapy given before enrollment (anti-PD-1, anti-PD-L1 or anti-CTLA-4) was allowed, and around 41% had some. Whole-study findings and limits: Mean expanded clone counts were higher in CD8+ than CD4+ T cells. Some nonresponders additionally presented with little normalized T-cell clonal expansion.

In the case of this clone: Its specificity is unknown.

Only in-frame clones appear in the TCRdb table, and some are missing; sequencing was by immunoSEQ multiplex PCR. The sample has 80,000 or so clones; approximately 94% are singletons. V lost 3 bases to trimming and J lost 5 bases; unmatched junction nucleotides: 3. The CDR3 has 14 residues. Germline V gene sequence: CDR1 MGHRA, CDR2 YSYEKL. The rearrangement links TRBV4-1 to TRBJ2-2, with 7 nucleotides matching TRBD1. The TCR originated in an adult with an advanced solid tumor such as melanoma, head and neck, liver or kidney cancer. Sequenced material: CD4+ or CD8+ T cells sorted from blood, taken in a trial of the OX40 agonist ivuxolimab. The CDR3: CASSHAQGTGELFF. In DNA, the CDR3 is TGCGCCAGCAGCCATGCACAGGGGACCGGGGAGCTGTTTTTT.